This TCR beta chain was captured by sequencing in a study of blood T cell repertoires in COVID-19. With respect to this clone: Other DNA sequences in the sample encode the same CDR3.

The table came from immunoSEQ multiplex PCR; TCRdb's copy has only in-frame clones and leaves some out. The table has about 300,000 clones, 85% to 90% seen once. Germline lookup yields CDR1 SNHLY and CDR2 FYNNEI. The CDR3 loop spans 14 amino acids. J gave up 5 bases and V 2 bases, and 4 bases lay outside the gene matches. This clonotype was obtained from a woman aged 18-35 years who had recovered from COVID-19. The material sequenced was PBMCs or T cells enriched from blood (not recorded which). The rearrangement joins TRBV2 to TRBJ1-2, with TRBD1 matching 8 bases. The CDR3 is CASSEQGARYGYTF. Here the CDR3 DNA reads TGTGCCAGCAGTGAACAGGGGGCCAGATATGGCTACACCTTC.